This paragraph reports one T cell receptor (beta chain). Its antigen is still unknown. This sample is part of a study of siplizumab effects on memory and regulatory T cells. Findings and caveats of the study: The average Treg-derived proportion among mappable alloreactive CD4+ clones was 55% to 75% with siplizumab versus more than 25% in controls.

Trimming removed 5 bases from V and 6 bases from J; junction bases left unmatched: 9. The germline gives CDR1 MNHEY, CDR2 SMNVEV (reference sequence). The length of the CDR3 is 15 residues. The mixed lymphocyte reaction cells underwent coculture at 37°C for 6 days. TCRdb keeps only in-frame clones here, not all; method: immunoSEQ multiplex PCR. The table lists over 10,000 clones, around 45% of them singletons. The chain combines TRBV27 with TRBJ1-1, with 10 positions matching TRBD1. The source material was CFSE-low (dividing) CD8+ T cells sorted from an allogeneic mixed lymphocyte reaction. The sequence was obtained from a human donor in good health; the cells came from an allogeneic mixed lymphocyte reaction. Some clones in this sample may be carry-over from other donors' samples. For the CDR3, the DNA is TGTGCCAGCAGTCCCACGGGACAGGGGTACGCTGAAGCTTTCTTT. Protein: CASSPTGQGYAEAFF.